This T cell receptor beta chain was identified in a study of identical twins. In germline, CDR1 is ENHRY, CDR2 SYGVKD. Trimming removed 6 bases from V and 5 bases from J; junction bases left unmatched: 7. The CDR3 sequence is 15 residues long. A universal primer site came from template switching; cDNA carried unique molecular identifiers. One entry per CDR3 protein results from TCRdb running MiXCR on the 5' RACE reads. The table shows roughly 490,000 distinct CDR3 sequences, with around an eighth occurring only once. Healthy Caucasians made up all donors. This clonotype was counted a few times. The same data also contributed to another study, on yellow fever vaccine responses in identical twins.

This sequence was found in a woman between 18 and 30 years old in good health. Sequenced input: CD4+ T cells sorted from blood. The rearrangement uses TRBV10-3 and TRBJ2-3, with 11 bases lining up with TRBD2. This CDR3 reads CAISRLAGLVDTQYF. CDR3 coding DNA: TGTGCCATCAGCCGACTAGCGGGGTTGGTAGATACGCAGTATTTT.